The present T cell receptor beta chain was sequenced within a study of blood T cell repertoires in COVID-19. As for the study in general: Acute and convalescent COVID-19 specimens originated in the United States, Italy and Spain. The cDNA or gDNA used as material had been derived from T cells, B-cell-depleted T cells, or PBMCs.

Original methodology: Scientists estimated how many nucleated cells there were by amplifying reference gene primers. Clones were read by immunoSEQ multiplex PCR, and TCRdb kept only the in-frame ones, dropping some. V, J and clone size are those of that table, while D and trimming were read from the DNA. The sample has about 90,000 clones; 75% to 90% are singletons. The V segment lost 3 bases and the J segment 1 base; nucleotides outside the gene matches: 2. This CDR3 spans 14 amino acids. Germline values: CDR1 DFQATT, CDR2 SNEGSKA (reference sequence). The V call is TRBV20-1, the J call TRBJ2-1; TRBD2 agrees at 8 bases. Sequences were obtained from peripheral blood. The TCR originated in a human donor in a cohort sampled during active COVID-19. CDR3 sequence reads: CSASRGGSYNEQFF. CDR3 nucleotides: TGCAGTGCTAGTCGGGGGGGATCCTACAATGAGCAGTTCTTC.